This TCR beta chain was recorded in a study of cytomegalovirus exposure and HLA in healthy donors. Primers included in the PCR were 60 Vbeta and 13 Jbeta primers. The repertoire was sequenced with immunoSEQ multiplex PCR; TCRdb's copy has only in-frame clones and lacks some. Altogether a few hundred thousand clones are present, about 75% being singletons, with the ten largest covering about 2.1%. The CDR3 length is 15 residues. V trimming: 3 bases; J trimming: 6 bases; junction bases outside the gene matches: 9. The germline CDR1 and CDR2 sequences are LGHNA and YNFKEQ. The source is a female donor in good health and CMV-seronegative. The chain recombines TRBV4-2 with TRBJ2-7, with 9 nucleotides matching TRBD2. Sequenced material: PBMCs. The CDR3: CASSQAGTSILEQYF. The DNA of the CDR3 is TGTGCCAGCAGCCAGGCCGGGACTAGCATCCTCGAGCAGTACTTC.